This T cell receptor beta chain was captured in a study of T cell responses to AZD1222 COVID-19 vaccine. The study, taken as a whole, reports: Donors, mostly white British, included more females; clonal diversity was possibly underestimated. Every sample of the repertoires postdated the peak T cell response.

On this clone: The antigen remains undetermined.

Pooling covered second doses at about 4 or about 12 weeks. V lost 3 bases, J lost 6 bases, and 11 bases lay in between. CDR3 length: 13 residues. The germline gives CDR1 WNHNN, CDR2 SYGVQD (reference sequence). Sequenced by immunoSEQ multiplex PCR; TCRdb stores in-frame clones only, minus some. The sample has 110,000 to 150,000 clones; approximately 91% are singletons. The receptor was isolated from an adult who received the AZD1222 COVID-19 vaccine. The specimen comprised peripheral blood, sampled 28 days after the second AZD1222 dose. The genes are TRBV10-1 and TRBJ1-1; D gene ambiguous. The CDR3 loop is CASSDYRTAEAFF. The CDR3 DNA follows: TGCGCCAGCAGTGACTATCGGACGGCTGAAGCTTTCTTT.